This T cell receptor (beta chain) was sequenced in a study of cytomegalovirus exposure and HLA in healthy donors. After removal of 5 bases from V and 5 bases from J, the junction contained 13 bases not matched to a gene. This CDR3 is 16 amino acids long. Germline CDR1 is SGHTA and CDR2 is FQGNSA. Some clones are missing from TCRdb's copy, which holds only in-frame ones; the method was immunoSEQ multiplex PCR. Seen here are roughly 98,000 clones, around nine tenths observed once, and the top ten hold 3% to 4%. This chain links TRBV7-2 with TRBJ1-2; 8 bases align to TRBD1. The receptor's source is a woman in her 30s in good health and CMV-seronegative. Sequenced: PBMCs. The CDR3 DNA reads TGTGCCAGCAGCAAACCCGGGTTCGGGACAGGTTATGGCTACACCTTC. It is translated as CASSKPGFGTGYGYTF.